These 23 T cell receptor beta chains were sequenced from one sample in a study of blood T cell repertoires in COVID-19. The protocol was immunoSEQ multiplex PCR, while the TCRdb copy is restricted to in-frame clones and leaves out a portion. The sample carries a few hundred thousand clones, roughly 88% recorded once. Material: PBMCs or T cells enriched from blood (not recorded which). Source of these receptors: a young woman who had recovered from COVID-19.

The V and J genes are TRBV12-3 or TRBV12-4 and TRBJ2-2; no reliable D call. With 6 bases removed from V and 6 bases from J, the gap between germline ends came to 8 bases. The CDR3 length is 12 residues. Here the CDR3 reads CASRSGAGELFF. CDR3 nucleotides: TGTGCCAGCAGGTCTGGAGCCGGGGAGCTGTTTTTT.

CDR3 coding DNA: TGTGCCAGTATAGACAGGGGAGGTGAAAAACTGTTTTTT. It translates to CASIDRGGEKLFF. The chain has TRBV19 and TRBJ1-4; 8 bases agree with TRBD1. Per the germline V gene, CDR1 is LNHDA and CDR2 is SQIVND (reference sequence). The trim removed 7 bases at V and 7 bases at J, leaving 5 bases unmatched. The CDR3 contains 13 residues.

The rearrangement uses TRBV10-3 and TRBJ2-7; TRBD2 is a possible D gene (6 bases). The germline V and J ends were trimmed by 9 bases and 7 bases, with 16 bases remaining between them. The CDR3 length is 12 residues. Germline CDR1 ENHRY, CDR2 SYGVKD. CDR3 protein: CAIGLPSREQYF. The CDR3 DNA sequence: TGTGCCATTGGACTACCCAGTCGAGAGCAGTACTTC.

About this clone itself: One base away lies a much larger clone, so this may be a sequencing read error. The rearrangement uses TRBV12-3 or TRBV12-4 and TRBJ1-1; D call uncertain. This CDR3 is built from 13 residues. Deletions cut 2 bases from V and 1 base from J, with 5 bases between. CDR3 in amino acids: CASSLRQNTEAFF. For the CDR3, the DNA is TGTGCCAGCAGTTTAAGACAGAACACTGAAGCTTTCTTT.

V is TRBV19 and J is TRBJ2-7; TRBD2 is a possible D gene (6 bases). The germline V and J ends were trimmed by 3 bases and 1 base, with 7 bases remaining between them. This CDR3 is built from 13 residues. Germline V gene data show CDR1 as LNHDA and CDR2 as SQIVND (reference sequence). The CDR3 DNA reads TGTGCCAGTAGTATCGGAGGGTCCTACGAGCAGTACTTC. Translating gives CASSIGGSYEQYF.

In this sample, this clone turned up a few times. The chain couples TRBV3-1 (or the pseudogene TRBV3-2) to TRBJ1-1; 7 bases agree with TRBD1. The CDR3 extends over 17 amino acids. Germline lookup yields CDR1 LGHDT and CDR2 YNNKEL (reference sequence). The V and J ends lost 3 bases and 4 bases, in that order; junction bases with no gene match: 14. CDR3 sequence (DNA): TGTGCCAGCAGCCATTACTCACAGGGGATAAGAGTCACTGAAGCTTTCTTT. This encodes CASSHYSQGIRVTEAFF.

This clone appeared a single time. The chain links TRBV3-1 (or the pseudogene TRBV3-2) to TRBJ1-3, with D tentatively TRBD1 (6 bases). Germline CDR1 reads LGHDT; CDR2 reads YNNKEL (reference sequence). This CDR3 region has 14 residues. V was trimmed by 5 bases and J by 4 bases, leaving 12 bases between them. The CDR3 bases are TGTGCCAGCAGCGGGAACAGGGAAGGAAACACCATATATTTT. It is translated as CASSGNREGNTIYF.

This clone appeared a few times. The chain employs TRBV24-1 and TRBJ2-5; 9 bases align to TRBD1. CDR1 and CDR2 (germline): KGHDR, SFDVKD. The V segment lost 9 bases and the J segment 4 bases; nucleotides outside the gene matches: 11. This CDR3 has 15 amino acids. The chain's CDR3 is CATADKQGAVETQYF. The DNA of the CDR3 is TGTGCCACCGCGGATAAACAGGGGGCTGTAGAGACCCAGTACTTC.

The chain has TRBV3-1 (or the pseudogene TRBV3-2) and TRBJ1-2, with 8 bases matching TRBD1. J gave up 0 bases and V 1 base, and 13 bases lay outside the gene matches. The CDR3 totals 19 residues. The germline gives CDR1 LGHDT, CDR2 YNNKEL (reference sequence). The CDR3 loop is CASSQALRTGILSNYGYTF. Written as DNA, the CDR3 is TGTGCCAGCAGCCAAGCCCTGCGGACAGGGATACTTTCTAACTATGGCTACACCTTC.

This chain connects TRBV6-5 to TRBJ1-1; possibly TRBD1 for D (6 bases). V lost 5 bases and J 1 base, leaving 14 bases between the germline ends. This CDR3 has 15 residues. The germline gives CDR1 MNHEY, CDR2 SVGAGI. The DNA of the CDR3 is TGTGCCAGCAGTCACCAGGGGCGCGGGAACACTGAAGCTTTCTTT. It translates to CASSHQGRGNTEAFF.

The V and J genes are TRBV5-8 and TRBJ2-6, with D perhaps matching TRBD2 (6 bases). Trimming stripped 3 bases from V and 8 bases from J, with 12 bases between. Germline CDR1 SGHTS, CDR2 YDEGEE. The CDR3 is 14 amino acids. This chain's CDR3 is CASSWSGEPNVLTF. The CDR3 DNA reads TGTGCCAGCAGCTGGTCGGGAGAGCCCAACGTCCTGACTTTC.

The CDR3 DNA is TGTGCCAGCAGTTGGAGGGACAGGGGAAGTTCCGAGCAGTACTTC. Its translation: CASSWRDRGSSEQYF. The chain recombines TRBV27 with TRBJ2-7; TRBD1 aligns across 10 bases. Germline loops: CDR1 MNHEY, CDR2 SMNVEV (reference sequence). The junction had 9 bases not matched to a gene; V was cut back by 4 bases and J by 6 bases. This CDR3 contains 15 residues.

The CDR3 DNA reads TGCAGTGCTAGTTTTCTAGCGGGCAGCACAGATACGCAGTATTTT. Translating gives CSASFLAGSTDTQYF. The rearrangement uses TRBV20-1 and TRBJ2-3; 8 bases are a match to TRBD2. Losses at the gene ends were 3 bases for V and 0 bases for J; bases not matched to a gene: 5. CDR1 DFQATT and CDR2 SNEGSKA come from the germline V gene (reference sequence). This CDR3 comprises 15 residues.

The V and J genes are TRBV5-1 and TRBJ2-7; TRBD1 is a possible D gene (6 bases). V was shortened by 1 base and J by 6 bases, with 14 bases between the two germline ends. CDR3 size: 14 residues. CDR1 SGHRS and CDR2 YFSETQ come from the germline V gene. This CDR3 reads CASSLNRVVGEQYF. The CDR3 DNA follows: TGCGCCAGCAGCTTGAACAGGGTTGTCGGCGAGCAGTACTTC.

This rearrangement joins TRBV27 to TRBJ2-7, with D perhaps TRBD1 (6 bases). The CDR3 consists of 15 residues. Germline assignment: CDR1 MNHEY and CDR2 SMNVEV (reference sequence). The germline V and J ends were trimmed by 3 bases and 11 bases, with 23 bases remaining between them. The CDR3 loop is CASSFLGQPLELKYF. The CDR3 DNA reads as TGTGCCAGCAGTTTTCTAGGACAGCCACTGGAGCTTAAGTACTTC.

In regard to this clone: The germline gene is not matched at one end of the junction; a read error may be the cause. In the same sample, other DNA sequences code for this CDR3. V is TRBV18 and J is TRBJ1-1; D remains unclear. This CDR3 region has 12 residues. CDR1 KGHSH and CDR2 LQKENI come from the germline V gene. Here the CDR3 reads CASSPDGTEAFF. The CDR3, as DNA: TGCGCCAGCTCCCCAGACGGGACTGAAGCTTTCTTT.

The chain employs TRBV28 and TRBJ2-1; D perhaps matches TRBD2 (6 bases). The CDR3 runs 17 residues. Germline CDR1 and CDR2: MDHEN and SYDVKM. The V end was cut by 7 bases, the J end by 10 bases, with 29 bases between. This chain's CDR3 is CASTIASLGGGRREQFF. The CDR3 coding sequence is TGTGCCAGCACCATAGCTTCACTCGGGGGAGGACGGCGCGAGCAGTTCTTC.

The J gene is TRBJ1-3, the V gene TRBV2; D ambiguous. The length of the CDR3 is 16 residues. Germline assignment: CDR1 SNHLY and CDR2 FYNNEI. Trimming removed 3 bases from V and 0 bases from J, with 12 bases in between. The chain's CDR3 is CASSDLGGNSGNTIYF. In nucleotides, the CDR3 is TGTGCCAGCAGTGACTTAGGAGGAAACTCTGGAAACACCATATATTTT.

CDR3 amino acids: CATSGGGTQYF. The CDR3 coding sequence is TGTGCCACGAGCGGCGGAGGTACGCAGTATTTT. V gene TRBV24-1 combines with J gene TRBJ2-3, with D possibly matching TRBD2 (5 bases). V lost 10 bases, J lost 8 bases, and 12 bases lay in between. CDR1 is KGHDR and CDR2 is SFDVKD in the germline V gene. The CDR3 length is 11 residues.

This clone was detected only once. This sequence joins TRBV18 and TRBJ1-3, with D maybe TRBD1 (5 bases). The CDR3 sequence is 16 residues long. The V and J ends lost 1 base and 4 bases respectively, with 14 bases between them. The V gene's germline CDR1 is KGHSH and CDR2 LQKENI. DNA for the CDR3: TGTGCCAGCTCACCACTTGCGCAGGGCCACGGAAACACCATATATTTT. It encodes CASSPLAQGHGNTIYF.

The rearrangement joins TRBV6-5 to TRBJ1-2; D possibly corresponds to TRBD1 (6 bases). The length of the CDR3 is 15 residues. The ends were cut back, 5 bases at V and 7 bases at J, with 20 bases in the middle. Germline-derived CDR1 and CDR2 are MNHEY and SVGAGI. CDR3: CASSHPLKQGRGYTF. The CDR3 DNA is TGTGCCAGCAGTCACCCACTTAAACAGGGTCGTGGCTACACCTTC.

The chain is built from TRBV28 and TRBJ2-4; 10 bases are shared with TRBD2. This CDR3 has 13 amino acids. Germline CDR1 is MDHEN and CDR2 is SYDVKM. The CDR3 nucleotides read TGTGTAACACAAGCGGGAGGGCCAAACATTCAGTACTTC. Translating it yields CVTQAGGPNIQYF. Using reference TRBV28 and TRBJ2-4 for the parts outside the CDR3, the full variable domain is DVKVTQSSRYLVKRTGEKVFLECVQDMDHENMFWYRQDPGLGLRLIYFSYDVKMKEKGDIPEGYSVSREKKERFSLILESASTNQTSMYLCVTQAGGPNIQYFGAGTRLSVL.

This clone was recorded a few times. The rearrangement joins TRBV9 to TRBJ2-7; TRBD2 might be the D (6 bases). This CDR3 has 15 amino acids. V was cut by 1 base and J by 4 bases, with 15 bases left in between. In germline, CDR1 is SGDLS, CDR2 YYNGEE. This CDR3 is CASSVSPFGGYEQYF. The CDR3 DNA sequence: TGTGCCAGCAGCGTAAGCCCTTTCGGAGGGTACGAGCAGTACTTC. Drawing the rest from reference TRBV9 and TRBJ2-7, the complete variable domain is DSGVTQTPKHLITATGQRVTLRCSPRSGDLSVYWYQQSLDQGLQFLIQYYNGEERAKGNILERFSAQQFPDLHSELNLSSLELGDSALYFCASSVSPFGGYEQYFGPGTRLTVT.